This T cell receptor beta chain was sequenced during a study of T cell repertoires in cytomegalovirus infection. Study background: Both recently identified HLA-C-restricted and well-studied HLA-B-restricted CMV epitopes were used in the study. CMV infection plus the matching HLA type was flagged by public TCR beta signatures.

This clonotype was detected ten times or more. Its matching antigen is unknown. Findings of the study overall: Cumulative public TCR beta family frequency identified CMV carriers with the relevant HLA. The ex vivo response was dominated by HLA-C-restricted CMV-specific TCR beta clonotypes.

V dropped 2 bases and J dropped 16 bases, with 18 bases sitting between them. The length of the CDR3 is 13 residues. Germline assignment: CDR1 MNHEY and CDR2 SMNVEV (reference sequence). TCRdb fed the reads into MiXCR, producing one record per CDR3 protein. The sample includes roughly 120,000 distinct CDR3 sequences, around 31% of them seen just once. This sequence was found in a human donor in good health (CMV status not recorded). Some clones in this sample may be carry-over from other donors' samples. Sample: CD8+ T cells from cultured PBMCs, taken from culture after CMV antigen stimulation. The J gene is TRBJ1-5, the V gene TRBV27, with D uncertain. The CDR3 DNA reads TGTGCCAGCAGTTTAGCCCCACAATCAGCCCCACATTTT. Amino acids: CASSLAPQSAPHF.